This T cell receptor beta chain was sequenced in a study of blood T cell repertoires in COVID-19. About the research overall: Acute and convalescent COVID-19 samples came from the United States, Italy and Spain. PBMCs, B-cell-depleted T cells, or T cells were the source of the cDNA or gDNA that made up the material.

This clone occurred a few times. Under the authors' procedure: Amplification from reference gene primers served as the basis for estimated nucleated cell counts. The data were produced by immunoSEQ multiplex PCR, yet TCRdb's version contains in-frame clones alone and is incomplete. That table gives V, J and clone size, and the DNA gave D and trimming. The sample lists some 200,000 clones; around 90% were seen once. The CDR3 totals 10 residues. CDR1 GTSNPN and CDR2 SVGIG come from the germline V gene (reference sequence). The V and J ends lost 4 bases and 6 bases respectively, with 7 bases between them.

The TCR sequence derives from a man younger than 45 with acute or convalescent COVID-19. The chain employs TRBV30 and TRBJ2-7, with D tentatively TRBD2 (5 bases). Sample: peripheral blood. CDR3 sequence (DNA): TGTGCCTGGAAGGAGGTCGAGCAGTACTTC. Translating it yields CAWKEVEQYF.